These T cell receptor beta chains were read from a single sample in a study. MiXCR, applied by TCRdb to the reads, yields one record per CDR3 protein. Of roughly 15,000 distinct CDR3 sequences listed, about 38% were seen once; the top ten hold 15% to 20%. The sequenced sample consisted of blood. The receptors shown here come from a human donor. Each CDR3 is given with its conserved first and last residue. The D gene is left open where the match is weak. The size field is filled for only some rows; it gives once, few, many or a size class.

j_gene: TRBJ2-7; d_gene: TRBD2; v_gene: TRBV7-8; abundance: NA; len: 15; CDR3nt: TGTGCCAGCAGCTTAGATGGGACTACCGGCTACGAGCAGTACTTC; CDR3aa: CASSLDGTTGYEQYF
j_gene: TRBJ2-2; d_gene: NA; v_gene: TRBV4-2; abundance: NA; len: 12; CDR3nt: TGTGCCAGCAGCCAAGGTCAGGGGGAGCTGTTTTTT; CDR3aa: CASSQGQGELFF
j_gene: TRBJ2-7; d_gene: NA; v_gene: TRBV4-3; abundance: medium-sized; len: 16; CDR3nt: TGCGCCAGCAGCCAAGATATCGAACAGGGAAGGAACGAGCAGTACTTC; CDR3aa: CASSQDIEQGRNEQYF
j_gene: TRBJ2-1; d_gene: NA; v_gene: TRBV19; abundance: many; len: 15; CDR3nt: TGTGCCAGTAGTATTCGGGGGTCCAGGGTCAATGAGCAGTTCTTC; CDR3aa: CASSIRGSRVNEQFF
j_gene: TRBJ1-6; d_gene: NA; v_gene: TRBV4-3; abundance: medium-sized; len: 14; CDR3nt: TGCGCCAGCAGCCAAAACCTACAGGGTTCACCCCTCCACTTT; CDR3aa: CASSQNLQGSPLHF
j_gene: TRBJ2-2; d_gene: NA; v_gene: TRBV4-3; abundance: many; len: 15; CDR3nt: TGCGCCAGCAGCCAAGACCAGGGATGGCACGGGGAGCTGTTTTTT; CDR3aa: CASSQDQGWHGELFF
j_gene: TRBJ2-7; d_gene: TRBD2; v_gene: TRBV4-2; abundance: medium-sized; len: 16; CDR3nt: TGTGCCAGCAGCCAAGACGGAGCGGGAGGCCATTACGAGCAGTACTTC; CDR3aa: CASSQDGAGGHYEQYF
j_gene: TRBJ1-2; d_gene: NA; v_gene: TRBV29-1; abundance: many; len: 12; CDR3nt: TGCAGCTCACAGGGAGCGAACTATGGCTACACCTTC; CDR3aa: CSSQGANYGYTF
j_gene: TRBJ1-5; d_gene: NA; v_gene: TRBV4-3; abundance: NA; len: 15; CDR3nt: TGCGCCAGCAGCCAAGAAGCGGGTGGTCATCAGCCCCAGCATTTT; CDR3aa: CASSQEAGGHQPQHF
j_gene: TRBJ2-1; d_gene: NA; v_gene: TRBV4-3; abundance: NA; len: 11; CDR3nt: TGCGCCAGCAAAGAGGGTAATGAGCAGTTCTTC; CDR3aa: CASKEGNEQFF
j_gene: TRBJ2-1; d_gene: TRBD2; v_gene: TRBV2; abundance: many; len: 16; CDR3nt: TGTGCCAGCAGTGACCCAGCGGGAGGGCCTTACAATGAGCAGTTCTTC; CDR3aa: CASSDPAGGPYNEQFF
j_gene: TRBJ1-1; d_gene: NA; v_gene: TRBV4-3; abundance: medium-sized; len: 14; CDR3nt: TGCGCCAGCAGCCGGAATACACTCTACACTGAAGCTTTCTTT; CDR3aa: CASSRNTLYTEAFF
j_gene: TRBJ2-5; d_gene: NA; v_gene: TRBV4-3; abundance: many; len: 14; CDR3nt: TGCGCCAGCAGCCAATTGGTGGGACAAGAGACCCAGTACTTC; CDR3aa: CASSQLVGQETQYF
j_gene: TRBJ2-7; d_gene: NA; v_gene: TRBV20-1; abundance: medium-sized; len: 15; CDR3nt: TGCAGTGCTAGAGAGTCACGCGGGATCTCCCACGAGCAGTACTTC; CDR3aa: CSARESRGISHEQYF
j_gene: TRBJ1-1; d_gene: NA; v_gene: TRBV29-1; abundance: many; len: 13; CDR3nt: TGCAGCGTGAGGGGACGGATGAACACTGAAGCTTTCTTT; CDR3aa: CSVRGRMNTEAFF
j_gene: TRBJ1-6; d_gene: NA; v_gene: TRBV28; abundance: NA; len: 12; CDR3nt: TGTGCCAGCAGTTTCGGTAATTCACCCCTCCACTTT; CDR3aa: CASSFGNSPLHF
j_gene: TRBJ2-1; d_gene: NA; v_gene: TRBV4-3; abundance: many; len: 17; CDR3nt: TGCGCCAGCAGCCAAGATTTGGCGCATACAAGAGGAAATGAGCAGTTCTTC; CDR3aa: CASSQDLAHTRGNEQFF
j_gene: TRBJ1-1; d_gene: NA; v_gene: TRBV4-3; abundance: medium-sized; len: 15; CDR3nt: TGCGCCAGCAGCCTTGGTACCCTGGATGACACTGAAGCTTTCTTT; CDR3aa: CASSLGTLDDTEAFF
j_gene: TRBJ2-4; d_gene: NA; v_gene: TRBV18; abundance: NA; len: 14; CDR3nt: TGTGCCAGCTCAGCGGGACTGATGGGAAACATTCAGTACTTC; CDR3aa: CASSAGLMGNIQYF
j_gene: TRBJ2-3; d_gene: TRBD2; v_gene: TRBV4-2; abundance: medium-sized; len: 17; CDR3nt: TGTGCCAGCAGCCAAGACACTAGCGGGGGTTTCACAGATACGCAGTATTTT; CDR3aa: CASSQDTSGGFTDTQYF
j_gene: TRBJ2-7; d_gene: TRBD1; v_gene: TRBV4-3; abundance: many; len: 16; CDR3nt: TGCGCCAGCAGCCAAGATTCCTGGGACAGGGGATACGAGCAGTACTTC; CDR3aa: CASSQDSWDRGYEQYF
j_gene: TRBJ2-7; d_gene: NA; v_gene: TRBV18; abundance: medium-sized; len: 13; CDR3nt: TGTGCCAGCTCACACTCCCCCAGCTACGAGCAGTACTTC; CDR3aa: CASSHSPSYEQYF
j_gene: TRBJ1-1; d_gene: TRBD1; v_gene: TRBV18; abundance: many; len: 13; CDR3nt: TGTGCCAGCGGAGGACAGGCAAACACTGAAGCTTTCTTT; CDR3aa: CASGGQANTEAFF
j_gene: TRBJ2-1; d_gene: TRBD2; v_gene: TRBV4-3; abundance: many; len: 17; CDR3nt: TGCGCCAGCAGCCGGACTAGCGGCAACGAGGGGCCTAATGAGCAGTTCTTC; CDR3aa: CASSRTSGNEGPNEQFF
j_gene: TRBJ2-7; d_gene: TRBD2; v_gene: TRBV4-3; abundance: few; len: 14; CDR3nt: TGCGCCAGCAGCGGGGGAGGGACCTCCTACGAGCAGTACTTC; CDR3aa: CASSGGGTSYEQYF
j_gene: TRBJ2-7; d_gene: NA; v_gene: TRBV29-1; abundance: medium-sized; len: 10; CDR3nt: TGCAGCGTTGTAGGCTACGAGCAGTACTTC; CDR3aa: CSVVGYEQYF
j_gene: TRBJ1-1; d_gene: NA; v_gene: TRBV4-3; abundance: NA; len: 13; CDR3nt: TGCGCCAGCAGCCCCCTGGATGACACTGAAGCTTTCTTT; CDR3aa: CASSPLDDTEAFF
j_gene: TRBJ2-7; d_gene: NA; v_gene: TRBV18; abundance: many; len: 15; CDR3nt: TGTGCCAGCTCAGCAGCTAGCGCCGACTCCTACGAGCAGTACTTC; CDR3aa: CASSAASADSYEQYF
j_gene: TRBJ2-1; d_gene: NA; v_gene: TRBV4-2; abundance: medium-sized; len: 16; CDR3nt: TGTGCCAGCAGCCAAGATAGGGACGGGGTTCTCAATGAGCAGTTCTTC; CDR3aa: CASSQDRDGVLNEQFF
j_gene: TRBJ1-1; d_gene: NA; v_gene: TRBV18; abundance: NA; len: 9; CDR3nt: TGTGCCAGCTCACCTGAAGCTTTCTTT; CDR3aa: CASSPEAFF
j_gene: TRBJ2-1; d_gene: NA; v_gene: TRBV14; abundance: medium-sized; len: 15; CDR3nt: TGTGCCAGCAGCCGGACCAGCAGCTCCTACAATGAGCAGTTCTTC; CDR3aa: CASSRTSSSYNEQFF
j_gene: TRBJ1-1; d_gene: NA; v_gene: TRBV20-1; abundance: many; len: 13; CDR3nt: TGCAGTGCTAGAGTACACGTGAACACTGAAGCTTTCTTT; CDR3aa: CSARVHVNTEAFF
j_gene: TRBJ1-5; d_gene: NA; v_gene: TRBV29-1; abundance: medium-sized; len: 13; CDR3nt: TGCAGCGTTGTATGGCAAACCAATCAGCCCCAGCATTTT; CDR3aa: CSVVWQTNQPQHF
j_gene: TRBJ1-1; d_gene: NA; v_gene: TRBV20-1; abundance: NA; len: 13; CDR3nt: TGCAGTGCTAGAGCTCGGCAGCTTGACAAAGCTTTCTTT; CDR3aa: CSARARQLDKAFF
j_gene: TRBJ1-2; d_gene: NA; v_gene: TRBV4-3; abundance: many; len: 15; CDR3nt: TGCGCCAGCAGCCAAATGGGGGGCCTTAACTATGGCTACACCTTC; CDR3aa: CASSQMGGLNYGYTF
j_gene: TRBJ2-2; d_gene: NA; v_gene: TRBV4-3; abundance: NA; len: 16; CDR3nt: TGCGCCAGCAGCCAAGATCCAGTCTCTGGGGCCAACGTCCTGTTTTTT; CDR3aa: CASSQDPVSGANVLFF
j_gene: TRBJ1-5; d_gene: NA; v_gene: TRBV4-2; abundance: few; len: 15; CDR3nt: TGTGCCAGCAGCCAAGATCGCCGGGACCGCGGGCCCCAGCATTTT; CDR3aa: CASSQDRRDRGPQHF
j_gene: TRBJ2-5; d_gene: TRBD1; v_gene: TRBV4-3; abundance: many; len: 16; CDR3nt: TGCGCCAGCAGCCAAACCGGACAGGGAGGAGTCGCGGCCCAGTACTTC; CDR3aa: CASSQTGQGGVAAQYF
j_gene: TRBJ1-2; d_gene: TRBD1; v_gene: TRBV4-3; abundance: NA; len: 19; CDR3nt: TGCGCCAGCAGCCAAGAAGGGGGCCCGAACACTGAAGCTAACTATGGCTACACCTTC; CDR3aa: CASSQEGGPNTEANYGYTF
j_gene: TRBJ2-5; d_gene: NA; v_gene: TRBV6-6; abundance: medium-sized; len: 15; CDR3nt: TGTGCCAGCAGTTACGGTGCAGTGTCGGTGGAGACCCAGTACTTC; CDR3aa: CASSYGAVSVETQYF
j_gene: TRBJ2-3; d_gene: TRBD1; v_gene: TRBV29-1; abundance: medium-sized; len: 15; CDR3nt: TGCAGCGTTGAGGGGACAGGGGGTAACACAGATACGCAGTATTTT; CDR3aa: CSVEGTGGNTDTQYF
j_gene: TRBJ2-1; d_gene: TRBD1; v_gene: TRBV19; abundance: many; len: 15; CDR3nt: TGTGCCAGTAGAAAAGGGACAGGAGACTACAATGAGCAGTTCTTC; CDR3aa: CASRKGTGDYNEQFF
j_gene: TRBJ1-4; d_gene: NA; v_gene: TRBV29-1; abundance: NA; len: 15; CDR3nt: TGTAGCGTCACCGACAGCAGAACTGCTAATGAAAAACTGTTTTTT; CDR3aa: CSVTDSRTANEKLFF
j_gene: TRBJ1-2; d_gene: NA; v_gene: TRBV4-3; abundance: many; len: 14; CDR3nt: TGCGCCAGCAGCCAAAACCCCGTAGGTTATGGCTACACCTTC; CDR3aa: CASSQNPVGYGYTF
j_gene: TRBJ2-4; d_gene: NA; v_gene: TRBV18; abundance: NA; len: 16; CDR3nt: TGTGCCAGCTCACCACCGTCTAGCCCAACCAAAAACATTCAGTACTTT; CDR3aa: CASSPPSSPTKNIQYF
j_gene: TRBJ2-7; d_gene: NA; v_gene: TRBV4-1; abundance: NA; len: 13; CDR3nt: TGCGCCAGCAGCCCTTCTTGGAGGTACGAGCAGTACTTC; CDR3aa: CASSPSWRYEQYF
j_gene: TRBJ1-1; d_gene: NA; v_gene: TRBV18; abundance: NA; len: 14; CDR3nt: TGTGCCAGCTCACCAACAACAGGGCGCGGTGAAGCTTTCTTT; CDR3aa: CASSPTTGRGEAFF
j_gene: TRBJ1-3; d_gene: NA; v_gene: TRBV7-9; abundance: medium-sized; len: 12; CDR3nt: TGTGCCAGCAGTCCCAATGGCAACCTCGTATATTTT; CDR3aa: CASSPNGNLVYF